The entry that follows covers one TCR beta chain sequence. The antigen remains unidentified. This entry belongs to a study of OX40 agonist ivuxolimab in advanced cancers. Study details: Treatment of patients was with ivuxolimab, an agonistic anti-OX40 (CD134) antibody. Broader study findings: It was not determined which antigens were specifically recognized by the peripheral T cells that had undergone clonal expansion. Among the lowest levels of clonal expansion were found in partial responders at 0.1-3.0 mg/kg.

Profiled with immunoSEQ multiplex PCR; TCRdb holds only in-frame clones, not every one. The table lists some 46,000 clones, about 86% of them singletons, with 30% to 35% in the top ten. Trimming removed 3 bases from V and 7 bases from J; junction bases left unmatched: 7. The length of the CDR3 is 15 residues. CDR1 is LNHDA and CDR2 is SQIVND in the germline V gene (reference sequence). Sampling times: baseline, cycle 4 day 1, cycle 7 day 1. The clonotype comes from an adult with an advanced solid tumor such as melanoma, head and neck, liver or kidney cancer. The chain recombines TRBV19 with TRBJ1-5, with 9 bases fitting TRBD1. Sequencing was performed on CD4+ or CD8+ T cells sorted from blood, taken in a trial of the OX40 agonist ivuxolimab. CDR3 loop: CASSIGGTGKQPQHF. The CDR3 coding sequence is TGTGCCAGTAGTATTGGGGGGACAGGGAAGCAGCCCCAGCATTTT.